Given below is one T cell receptor (beta chain) in context. TCRdb's table, derived via immunoSEQ multiplex PCR, lists solely in-frame clones and lacks some. The repertoire holds fewer than 350,000 clones, with approximately 91% as singletons. Participants came from about two dozen US areas, aged roughly 18 to 100 years. Self-reported history from a screening survey and questionnaire set each donor's cohort. Shortly before study entry, within 2 weeks, exposed participants had met a COVID-19 case. This record belongs to a study of blood T cell repertoires in COVID-19. Across the study: COVID-19 samples from acute and convalescent phases originated in the United States, Italy and Spain.

The germline V gene encodes CDR1 MDHEN and CDR2 SYDVKM. Trimming took off 2 bases at V and 4 bases at J, with 17 bases between the two ends. The CDR3 length is 16 residues. Input material: PBMCs or T cells enriched from blood (not recorded which). This receptor was taken from a woman aged 30 to 39 who had been exposed to COVID-19. V and J are TRBV28 and TRBJ1-1; no clear D. The CDR3 bases are TGTGCCAGCAGTTTAGGGTCGGAGGCTGGGAGCACTGAAGCTTTCTTT. It translates to CASSLGSEAGSTEAFF.